The 32 T cell receptor beta chains listed next were all sequenced from one sample in a study of blood T cell repertoires in COVID-19. This table comes from immunoSEQ multiplex PCR, and its TCRdb copy is limited to in-frame clones, with some not included. The sample has around 200,000 clones; 80% to 90% are singletons. Sequencing was done on a sample of peripheral blood. These receptor sequences come from a man aged 50-60 years with active or convalescent COVID-19.

The chain employs TRBV28 and TRBJ1-2, with 7 positions matching TRBD1. The CDR3 spans 13 residues. J was trimmed by 4 bases and V by 4 bases; bases with no gene match: 3. Germline CDR1 MDHEN, CDR2 SYDVKM. In nucleotides, the CDR3 is TGTGCCAGCAGTTCGGGACAGCCCTATGGCTACACCTTC. This translates into CASSSGQPYGYTF.

The gene calls are TRBV4-3 and TRBJ1-1; D remains ambiguous. With 0 bases removed from V and 6 bases from J, the gap between germline ends came to 11 bases. The CDR3 loop spans 14 amino acids. Germline V gene data show CDR1 as LGHNA and CDR2 as YSLEER. CDR3: CASSQDTVRPEAFF. CDR3 nucleotides: TGCGCCAGCAGCCAAGATACGGTACGCCCTGAAGCTTTCTTT.

The gene calls are TRBV28 and TRBJ2-7; 10 bases fit TRBD1. Germline trimming cut 10 bases from V and 5 bases from J; bases unmatched to any gene: 8. This CDR3 spans 13 amino acids. Germline CDR1 and CDR2: MDHEN and SYDVKM. CDR3: CATLGQGNNEQYF. CDR3 bases: TGTGCCACCTTGGGACAGGGGAATAACGAGCAGTACTTC.

The chain links TRBV7-6 to TRBJ2-1; a weak D match, TRBD2 (5 bases). Germline CDR1 is SGHVS and CDR2 is FNYEAQ. V lost 3 bases and J 0 bases, leaving 12 bases between the germline ends. The CDR3 has 16 amino acids. DNA of the CDR3: TGTGCCAGCAGCTTCCAACTAGAAAGCTCCTACAATGAGCAGTTCTTC. Protein sequence: CASSFQLESSYNEQFF.

The V call is TRBV4-3, the J call TRBJ2-7; no definite D call. This CDR3 is built from 14 residues. Trimming shortened V by 0 bases and J by 6 bases, and 12 bases separated the two germline ends. Looked up from germline, CDR1 is LGHNA and CDR2 is YSLEER. In DNA, the CDR3 is TGCGCCAGCAGCCAAGATTACGGTTATGCCGAGCAGTACTTC. This encodes CASSQDYGYAEQYF.

The chain recombines TRBV6-1 with TRBJ2-5, with D unclear. Deletions cut 2 bases from V and 7 bases from J, with 5 bases between. Germline CDR1 is MNHNS and CDR2 is SASEGT. The CDR3 is 11 amino acids. CDR3 sequence: CASSEYGTQYF. CDR3 nucleotide sequence: TGTGCCAGCAGTGAATACGGGACCCAGTACTTC.

Points on this clone: Other DNA sequences in the same sample also yield this CDR3. The chain couples TRBV9 to TRBJ2-2; maybe TRBD1 (5 bases). Germline CDR1 reads SGDLS; CDR2 reads YYNGEE. Trimming removed 0 bases from V and 4 bases from J, with 10 bases in between. This CDR3 is 15 amino acids long. CDR3 nucleotide sequence: TGTGCCAGCAGCGTAGGAGGCAGGGCCACCGGGGAGCTGTTTTTT. Protein product: CASSVGGRATGELFF.

The rearrangement links TRBV4-2 to TRBJ1-5, with 8 nucleotides matching TRBD1. Germline V lookup: CDR1 LGHNA, CDR2 YNFKEQ. CDR3 length: 15 residues. V lost 0 bases, J lost 7 bases, and 5 bases stayed unmatched. CDR3 sequence reads: CASSQDGTGGQPQHF. CDR3 DNA sequence: TGTGCCAGCAGCCAAGATGGGACAGGCGGGCAGCCCCAGCATTTT.

About this clone itself: The identical CDR3 is also encoded by other nucleotide sequences in the sample. This chain uses TRBV19 with TRBJ2-5, with D perhaps matching TRBD2 (5 bases). Trimming took 5 bases from V and 2 from J, leaving 6 bases between them. This CDR3 contains 12 residues. Germline CDR1 and CDR2: LNHDA and SQIVND (reference sequence). The CDR3 is CASSRGQETQYF. CDR3 coding DNA: TGTGCCAGTAGTCGGGGACAAGAGACCCAGTACTTC. Combining the CDR3 with reference TRBV19 and TRBJ2-5 gives the whole variable domain DGGITQSPKYLFRKEGQNVTLSCEQNLNHDAMYWYRQDPGQGLRLIYYSQIVNDFQKGDIAEGYSVSREKKESFPLTVTSAQKNPTAFYLCASSRGQETQYFGPGTRLLVL.

A word on this clone: The sample contains more than one DNA sequence encoding this CDR3. The V call is TRBV30, the J call TRBJ2-7; possibly TRBD1 for D (6 bases). CDR3 size: 15 residues. CDR1 and CDR2 from the germline V gene are GTSNPN and SVGIG (reference sequence). The V and J ends lost 2 bases and 0 bases respectively, with 14 bases between them. CDR3 sequence reads: CAWSRGGASSYEQYF. As DNA, the CDR3 is TGTGCCTGGAGTAGAGGGGGAGCGAGCTCCTACGAGCAGTACTTC.

The chain carries TRBV11-2 and TRBJ1-5; no clear D. V was shortened by 3 bases and J by 4 bases, with 13 bases between the two germline ends. Looked up from germline, CDR1 is SGHAT and CDR2 is FQNNGV. The CDR3 loop spans 15 amino acids. CDR3 region: CASSLGRGGNQPQHF. The CDR3, as DNA: TGTGCCAGCAGCTTGGGGAGAGGAGGAAATCAGCCCCAGCATTTT.

DNA of the CDR3: TGTGCCAGCAGCGGGACTAGCGGGTACCAAGAGACCCAGTACTTC. Amino acid sequence: CASSGTSGYQETQYF. This chain links TRBV28 with TRBJ2-5; 12 bases align to TRBD2. Germline CDR1 and CDR2: MDHEN and SYDVKM. CDR3 length: 15 residues. With V trimmed by 6 bases and J by 0 bases, 2 bases remained unmatched.

This clone was observed once. CDR3 region: CASSVGGVYYNEQFF. DNA of the CDR3: TGTGCCAGCAGCGTGGGCGGGGTTTACTACAATGAGCAGTTCTTC. The V call is TRBV9, the J call TRBJ2-1; D possibly corresponds to TRBD2 (6 bases). Germline lookup yields CDR1 SGDLS and CDR2 YYNGEE. Trimming left V 2 bases short and J 3 bases short, with 12 bases between. This CDR3 is 15 amino acids long.

The chain employs TRBV24-1 and TRBJ2-7, with TRBD1 matching over 7 bases. Germline assignment: CDR1 KGHDR and CDR2 SFDVKD. The CDR3 sequence is 14 residues long. V lost 4 bases, J lost 3 bases, and 5 bases stayed unmatched. CDR3 nucleotides: TGTGCCACCAGTGAAACCGGGACAGACTACGAGCAGTACTTC. Amino acid sequence: CATSETGTDYEQYF.

The genes are TRBV6-5 and TRBJ2-5; 8 positions match TRBD1. Per germline, CDR1 MNHEY and CDR2 SVGAGI. This CDR3 is built from 15 residues. J gave up 5 bases and V 6 bases, and 11 bases lay outside the gene matches. CDR3 in amino acids: CASRKSGGKAETQYF. The DNA for the CDR3 is TGTGCCAGCAGGAAGTCAGGGGGCAAGGCGGAGACCCAGTACTTC.

The V call is TRBV3-1 (or the pseudogene TRBV3-2), the J call TRBJ1-3; no clear D gene. Per the germline V gene, CDR1 is LGHDT and CDR2 is YNNKEL (reference sequence). V lost 8 bases to trimming and J lost 2 bases, with 13 bases between them. The CDR3 runs to 14 residues. CDR3 protein: CASQPGGAGNTIYF. CDR3 DNA sequence: TGTGCCAGCCAGCCGGGTGGTGCTGGAAACACCATATATTTT.

This chain uses TRBV19 with TRBJ2-1, with 8 bases fitting TRBD2. The CDR3 is made up of 15 amino acids. Germline trimming cut 4 bases from V and 0 bases from J; bases unmatched to any gene: 2. Looked up from germline, CDR1 is LNHDA and CDR2 is SQIVND (reference sequence). The CDR3 DNA sequence: TGTGCCAGTAGTAGCGGGGGGTCCTCCTACAATGAGCAGTTCTTC. Encoded protein: CASSSGGSSYNEQFF.

Written as DNA, the CDR3 is TGTGCCTGGACCCGACAGCTTCAGAACACTGAAGCTTTCTTT. It encodes CAWTRQLQNTEAFF. The V gene is TRBV30, the J gene TRBJ1-1; D possibly corresponds to TRBD1 (5 bases). V lost 4 bases, J lost 1 base, and 13 bases lay in between. CDR3 size: 14 residues. The germline gives CDR1 GTSNPN, CDR2 SVGIG (reference sequence). Combining the CDR3 with reference TRBV30 and TRBJ1-1 gives the whole variable domain SQTIHQWPATLVQPVGSPLSLECTVEGTSNPNLYWYRQAAGRGLQLLFYSVGIGQISSEVPQNLSASRPQDRQFILSSKKLLLSDSGFYLCAWTRQLQNTEAFFGQGTRLTVV.

The gene calls are TRBV3-1 (or the pseudogene TRBV3-2) and TRBJ1-2, with D possibly TRBD1 on 6 matching bases. The CDR3 is 13 residues long. Germline V lookup: CDR1 LGHDT, CDR2 YNNKEL (reference sequence). Trimming removed 4 bases at V and 8 bases at J, with 14 bases between. As DNA, the CDR3 is TGTGCCAGCAGCCCGCAGGGGTTCGGCGGCTACACCTTC. This gives the protein CASSPQGFGGYTF.

This clone was observed a few times. This chain links TRBV6-5 with TRBJ2-3; D is unresolved. Germline V gene lookup returns CDR1 MNHEY and CDR2 SVGAGI. The germline V and J ends were trimmed by 6 bases and 2 bases, with 9 bases remaining between them. The CDR3 extends over 13 amino acids. The CDR3 protein is CASSDIPTDTQYF. For the CDR3, the DNA is TGTGCCAGCAGCGACATCCCCACAGATACGCAGTATTTT.

The rearrangement links TRBV4-3 to TRBJ2-1; 8 bases agree with TRBD1. Germline V gene sequence: CDR1 LGHNA, CDR2 YSLEER. The CDR3 is made up of 17 amino acids. Trimming at V came to 4 bases and at J to 4 bases, leaving 12 bases not matched to a gene. The CDR3: CASSPWTGTEAYNEQFF. CDR3 coding DNA: TGCGCCAGCAGCCCATGGACAGGGACGGAGGCTTACAATGAGCAGTTCTTC.

This clone was observed a single time. CDR3 loop: CASSPGQGRGYGYTF. CDR3 sequence (DNA): TGTGCCAGCTCACCGGGACAGGGCAGGGGCTATGGCTACACCTTC. The chain uses TRBV18 and TRBJ1-2; TRBD1 agrees at 9 bases. Germline V gene lookup returns CDR1 KGHSH and CDR2 LQKENI. This CDR3 has 15 residues. Losses at the gene ends were 3 bases for V and 4 bases for J; bases not matched to a gene: 6.

V is TRBV6-1 and J is TRBJ1-2, with 10 bases identical to TRBD1. The CDR3 runs to 15 residues. V lost 0 bases to trimming and J lost 8 bases; unmatched junction nucleotides: 6. Germline V gene lookup returns CDR1 MNHNS and CDR2 SASEGT. The CDR3 sequence: CASSEADRGLGGYTF. DNA of the CDR3: TGTGCCAGCAGTGAAGCCGACAGGGGGCTCGGGGGCTACACCTTC.

The CDR3 nucleotides read TGTGCCAGCAGCCGACAGGGATCCACTGAAGCTTTCTTT. Translated, it gives CASSRQGSTEAFF. The chain combines TRBV6-5 with TRBJ1-1; TRBD1 matches 7 bases. With 6 bases clipped from V and 4 bases from J, the junction kept 5 bases outside the gene matches. Germline V gene data show CDR1 as MNHEY and CDR2 as SVGAGI. CDR3 size: 13 residues.

This clone was seen a handful of times. The chain links TRBV27 to TRBJ2-1; 7 bases agree with TRBD1. The V gene end was trimmed by 6 bases and the J gene end by 3 bases; junction bases not matched to a gene: 5. Germline assignment: CDR1 MNHEY and CDR2 SMNVEV (reference sequence). The CDR3 runs to 14 residues. The CDR3 here is CASRTRDSYNEQFF. CDR3 bases: TGTGCCAGCAGGACCCGGGACAGCTACAATGAGCAGTTCTTC.

This chain uses TRBV11-3 with TRBJ1-1; D uncertain. V was clipped by 3 bases and J by 0 bases, with 5 bases between them. Germline lookup yields CDR1 SGHNT and CDR2 YENEEA. CDR3 length equals 13 residues. This CDR3 reads CASSFQVNTEAFF. In DNA form, the CDR3 reads TGTGCCAGCAGCTTCCAGGTGAACACTGAAGCTTTCTTT.

The J gene is TRBJ1-1, the V gene TRBV6-6, with a weak D call TRBD1 (5 bases). Trimming removed 4 bases at V and 7 bases at J, with 13 bases between. The CDR3 runs to 13 residues. Germline CDR1 and CDR2: MNHNY and SVGAGI (reference sequence). The CDR3 loop is CASSSPRENEAFF. CDR3 DNA: TGTGCCAGCAGTTCACCCAGGGAAAATGAAGCTTTCTTT.

The genes are TRBV19 and TRBJ2-5; D may be TRBD1 (5 bases). This CDR3 has 13 residues. V was clipped by 4 bases and J by 1 base, with 7 bases between them. From germline, CDR1 is LNHDA and CDR2 SQIVND (reference sequence). The CDR3 sequence is CASSTGSQETQYF. CDR3 nucleotide sequence: TGTGCCAGTAGTACAGGGTCCCAAGAGACCCAGTACTTC. Supplemented by reference TRBV19 and TRBJ2-5, the full variable domain reads DGGITQSPKYLFRKEGQNVTLSCEQNLNHDAMYWYRQDPGQGLRLIYYSQIVNDFQKGDIAEGYSVSREKKESFPLTVTSAQKNPTAFYLCASSTGSQETQYFGPGTRLLVL.

The V and J genes are TRBV4-1 and TRBJ1-2; tentative D call: TRBD1 (6 bases). This CDR3 comprises 15 residues. Germline V lookup: CDR1 MGHRA, CDR2 YSYEKL. Trimming took off 1 base at V and 2 bases at J, with 11 bases between the two ends. Here the CDR3 DNA reads TGCGCCAGCAGCCAAGTCCCAGGGGAGAACTATGGCTACACCTTC. Encoded protein: CASSQVPGENYGYTF.

This chain links TRBV7-9 with TRBJ1-1; D may be TRBD1 (5 bases). The length of the CDR3 is 15 residues. CDR1 and CDR2 from the germline V gene are SEHNR and FQNEAQ (reference sequence). Trimming cost V 1 base and J 5 bases, with 14 bases left between them. CDR3 amino acids: CASSLGNAGRTEAFF. The CDR3 nucleotides are TGTGCCAGCAGCTTAGGTAACGCAGGGAGGACTGAAGCTTTCTTT.

This rearrangement joins TRBV4-3 to TRBJ1-4; TRBD1 might be the D (6 bases). Germline-derived CDR1 and CDR2 are LGHNA and YSLEER. CDR3 length: 17 residues. V was cut by 0 bases and J by 7 bases, with 18 bases left in between. This CDR3 is CASSQDLTRGAGEKLFF. CDR3 coding DNA: TGCGCCAGCAGCCAAGATTTAACCAGGGGTGCGGGTGAAAAACTGTTTTTT.

For this clone: Mismatch with germline at one junction end may stem from a read error. This sequence joins TRBV18 and TRBJ2-2; TRBD1 aligns across 9 bases. This CDR3 contains 17 residues. Germline V gives CDR1 KGHSH, CDR2 LQKENI. The CDR3 nucleotides are TGTGCCAGCTCGCCACAGGGGGCGATTTACGACACCGGGGAGCTGTTTTTT. Encoded protein: CASSPQGAIYDTGELFF.